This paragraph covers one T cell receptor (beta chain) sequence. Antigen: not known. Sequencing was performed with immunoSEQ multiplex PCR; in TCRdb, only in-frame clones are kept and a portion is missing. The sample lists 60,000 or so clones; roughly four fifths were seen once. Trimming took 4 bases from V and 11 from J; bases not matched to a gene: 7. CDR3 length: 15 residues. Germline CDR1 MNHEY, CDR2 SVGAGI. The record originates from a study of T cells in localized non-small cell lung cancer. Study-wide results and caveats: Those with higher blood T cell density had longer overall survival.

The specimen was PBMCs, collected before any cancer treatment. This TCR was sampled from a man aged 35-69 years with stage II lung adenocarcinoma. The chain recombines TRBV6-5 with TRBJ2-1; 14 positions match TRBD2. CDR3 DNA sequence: TGTGCCAGCAGTTCGGGACTAGCGGGAGAGGAAAAGCAGTTCTTC. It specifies CASSSGLAGEEKQFF.